This record looks at one T cell receptor (beta chain) sequence and its context. Its antigen is not identified. The CDR3 contains 14 residues. Trimming cost V 6 bases and J 4 bases; bases outside gene matches: 6. Per the germline V gene, CDR1 is LNHDA and CDR2 is SQIVND (reference sequence). The sample originates from a study of siplizumab effects on memory and regulatory T cells. Notes on the study in general: Unstimulated subsets captured only a minor fraction of alloreactive clones.

Here immunoSEQ multiplex PCR was the method, and the copy in TCRdb shows in-frame clones only, minus some. This table holds about 56,000 clones, around 97% found once. The sequence derives from a human donor in good health. V and J are TRBV19 and TRBJ1-1; the match to TRBD1 covers 9 bases. Sequencing was performed on naive CD8+ T cells sorted from blood. CDR3 nucleotides: TGTGCCAGTAGAACAGGGGGCAGGGTCACTGAAGCTTTCTTT. This sequence encodes CASRTGGRVTEAFF.